Shown below are 8 T cell receptor beta chains from a single sample sequenced in a study of breast tumors, draining lymph nodes, adjacent tissues (dated by TCRdb to the mid-2010s). Lymph node samples came from the axillary draining lymph nodes of breast cancer patients. The method behind the library was multiplex PCR. This sample was sequenced with an Illumina HiSeq 2000. TCRdb trimmed the raw reads at Q25, called clones with MiXCR and kept productive beta chains. Rows with one shared CDR3 protein collapse into an entry with the most common genes and DNA. The sample table records 270,000 or so distinct CDR3 sequences; 30% to 35% of these occur just once. The top ten clones comprise over 0.95% of the sample. The sample comprised axillary lymph node tissue. These receptors were obtained from a female donor with breast cancer. Some clones in this sample may be carry-over from other donors' samples.

This clonotype was seen at least ten times. CDR3 in DNA: TGTGCCAGCAGCTTGGACAGGGCTCAGGATGGCTACACCTTC. Protein sequence: CASSLDRAQDGYTF. The chain has TRBV5-8 and TRBJ1-2; D may be TRBD1 (6 bases). Trimming pared 0 bases from V and 6 bases from J, leaving 12 bases between. The germline V gene encodes CDR1 SGHTS and CDR2 YDEGEE. There are 14 residues in the CDR3.

Notes on this clonotype: At one boundary the junction diverges from the germline segment, which might be a read error. The chain couples TRBV5-4 to TRBJ1-1; D perhaps matches TRBD1 (6 bases). CDR3 length: 12 amino acids. CDR1 is SGHNT, CDR2 YYREEE, per germline (reference sequence). The CDR3 loop reads CASSQGNTEAFF. The CDR3 nucleotides are TGTGCCAGCAGTCAGGGGAACACTGAGGCTTTCTTT. Full variable domain (outside the CDR3, taken from reference TRBV5-4 and TRBJ1-1): ETGVTQSPTHLIKTRGQQVTLRCSSQSGHNTVSWYQQALGQGPQFIFQYYREEENGRGNFPPRFSGLQFPNYSSELNVNALELDDSALYLCASSQGNTEAFFGQGTRLTVV.

At least ten counts were recorded for this clonotype. The chain recombines TRBV20-1 with TRBJ2-1; D unclear. Germline CDR1 reads DFQATT; CDR2 reads SNEGSKA (reference sequence). This CDR3 has 14 amino acids. V was pared by 8 bases and J by 0 bases, with 14 bases between. DNA for the CDR3: TGCAGTACCAGGCGAGTGATCTCCTACAATGAGCAGTTCTTC. It translates to CSTRRVISYNEQFF.

The V and J genes are TRBV5-8 and TRBJ2-5, with TRBD2 as a possible D gene (6 bases). This CDR3 contains 15 residues. Deletions cut 10 bases from V and 5 bases from J, with 24 bases between. From germline, CDR1 is SGHTS and CDR2 YDEGEE. The CDR3 bases are TGTGCCTCGGGAGTCGAGGCGGCGCGACAGGAGACCCAGTACTTC. Translating gives CASGVEAARQETQYF.

This clonotype was seen just once. This may stem from a read error, because a much larger clone lies one nucleotide away. V usage is TRBV4-1 and J usage is TRBJ2-1; 11 nucleotides match TRBD2. J gave up 10 bases and V 1 base, and 15 bases lay outside the gene matches. Germline loops: CDR1 MGHRA, CDR2 YSYEKL. The length of the CDR3 is 18 residues. CDR3 coding DNA: TGCGCCAGCAGCCAAGGGCCTGGGCCTAGCGGGAGGCTGGGGGAGCAGTTCTTC. Protein product: CASSQGPGPSGRLGEQFF.

The chain employs TRBV11-3 and TRBJ1-1, with TRBD1 matching 10 bases. V lost 5 bases, J lost 3 bases, and 6 bases stayed unmatched. Germline CDR1 is SGHNT and CDR2 is YENEEA. The CDR3 is made up of 15 amino acids. CDR3 nucleotides: TGTGCCAGCAGCCCGGACAGGGGGGGGGACACTGAAGCTTTCTTT. It is translated as CASSPDRGGDTEAFF.

This clonotype has a handful of counts. A much larger clone differs from this one at a single base, so this may be a read error. This chain links TRBV7-3 with TRBJ2-3; 13 nucleotides agree with TRBD2. The CDR3 consists of 18 residues. Germline-derived CDR1 and CDR2 are SGHTA and FQGTGA. The CDR3 sequence: CASSLTGLAGVNTDTLYF. The CDR3 DNA is TGTGCCAGCAGCTTAACCGGACTAGCGGGAGTTAATACAGATACGCTGTATTTT.

This clonotype was seen many times. In DNA form, the CDR3 reads TGTGCCAGTAGTATGGGTCAGGAATACCAGCCCCAGCATTTT. Encoded protein: CASSMGQEYQPQHF. V usage is TRBV19 and J usage is TRBJ1-5; unclear D gene. Trimming removed 3 bases at V and 7 bases at J, with 13 bases between. Germline lookup yields CDR1 LNHDA and CDR2 SQIVND (reference sequence). This CDR3 comprises 14 residues.